A selection of T cell receptor beta chains follows, all from one sample in a study of circulating and synovial CD4+ cells in juvenile arthritis. Sequencing was performed with immunoSEQ multiplex PCR; in TCRdb, only in-frame clones are kept and a portion is missing. The profile shows some 33,000 clones, about 94% of them singletons. Sequencing was done on a sample of CD4+ T cells from blood. Receptor source: a human donor with juvenile idiopathic arthritis. Both conserved end residues are part of each CDR3. D genes are given only for firm matches. The size entry is marked missing in some rows and otherwise reads once, few, many or a size class.

v_call: TRBV7-8
j_call: TRBJ1-5
d_call: NA
clone_size: once
cdr3_aa: CASSLGGPYSNQPQHF
cdr3_nt: TGTGCCAGCAGCTTGGGGGGGCCCTATAGCAATCAGCCCCAGCATTTT

v_call: TRBV10-2
j_call: TRBJ2-3
d_call: TRBD1
clone_size: NA
cdr3_aa: CASGGQGATDTQYF
cdr3_nt: TGCGCCAGCGGGGGACAGGGGGCCACAGATACGCAGTATTTT

v_call: TRBV4-3
j_call: TRBJ2-2
d_call: NA
clone_size: NA
cdr3_aa: CASSQEGGGTGELFF
cdr3_nt: TGCGCCAGCAGCCAAGAGGGGGGAGGCACCGGGGAGCTGTTTTTT

v_call: TRBV15
j_call: TRBJ1-2
d_call: NA
clone_size: NA
cdr3_aa: CATNRGSSNYGYTF
cdr3_nt: TGTGCCACCAACCGAGGGAGTTCTAACTATGGCTACACCTTC

v_call: TRBV18
j_call: TRBJ2-5
d_call: TRBD2
clone_size: NA
cdr3_aa: CASSHSGEETQYF
cdr3_nt: TGTGCCAGCTCACATAGCGGGGAGGAGACCCAGTACTTC

v_call: TRBV15
j_call: TRBJ2-1
d_call: TRBD2
clone_size: NA
cdr3_aa: CATSPGTSGGGYNEQFF
cdr3_nt: TGTGCCACCAGCCCCGGGACTAGCGGGGGGGGATACAATGAGCAGTTCTTC

v_call: TRBV7-2
j_call: TRBJ1-3
d_call: NA
clone_size: NA
cdr3_aa: CASSPGGSGNTIYF
cdr3_nt: TGTGCCAGCAGCCCGGGGGGCTCTGGAAACACCATATATTTT

v_call: TRBV30
j_call: TRBJ1-5
d_call: NA
clone_size: NA
cdr3_aa: CAWSRTGNHQPQHF
cdr3_nt: TGTGCCTGGAGTCGCACAGGGAATCATCAGCCCCAGCATTTT

v_call: TRBV5-1
j_call: TRBJ1-3
d_call: NA
clone_size: NA
cdr3_aa: CASSLDGLGGNTIYF
cdr3_nt: TGCGCCAGCAGCTTGGACGGACTTGGGGGAAACACCATATATTTT

v_call: TRBV4-3
j_call: TRBJ1-4
d_call: NA
clone_size: NA
cdr3_aa: CASSQDARLNEKLFF
cdr3_nt: TGCGCCAGCAGCCAAGATGCGAGGCTCAATGAAAAACTGTTTTTT

v_call: TRBV15
j_call: TRBJ1-4
d_call: NA
clone_size: once
cdr3_aa: CATSRGKGGGEKLFF
cdr3_nt: TGTGCCACCAGCAGAGGGAAGGGCGGGGGGGAAAAACTGTTTTTT

v_call: TRBV6-1
j_call: TRBJ2-3
d_call: NA
clone_size: NA
cdr3_aa: CASTTQGTDTQYF
cdr3_nt: TGTGCCAGCACCACCCAGGGCACAGATACGCAGTATTTT

v_call: TRBV5-5
j_call: TRBJ1-2
d_call: NA
clone_size: NA
cdr3_aa: CASSSEGNYGYTF
cdr3_nt: TGTGCCAGCAGCTCCGAGGGTAACTATGGCTACACCTTC

v_call: TRBV11-2
j_call: TRBJ2-5
d_call: TRBD2
clone_size: NA
cdr3_aa: CASSSGTSGGYQETQYF
cdr3_nt: TGTGCCAGCAGCTCAGGGACTAGCGGGGGGTACCAAGAGACCCAGTACTTC

v_call: TRBV6-5
j_call: TRBJ1-3
d_call: NA
clone_size: NA
cdr3_aa: CASSYSRGPGNTIYF
cdr3_nt: TGTGCCAGCAGTTACTCACGAGGTCCCGGAAACACCATATATTTT

v_call: TRBV9
j_call: TRBJ2-3
d_call: TRBD1
clone_size: NA
cdr3_aa: CASSVGRDRATPLTDTQYF
cdr3_nt: TGTGCCAGCAGCGTAGGTCGGGACAGGGCAACCCCTCTCACAGATACGCAGTATTTT

v_call: TRBV19
j_call: TRBJ2-2
d_call: NA
clone_size: NA
cdr3_aa: CASSPQAGELFF
cdr3_nt: TGTGCCAGTAGTCCCCAGGCCGGGGAGCTGTTTTTT

v_call: TRBV19
j_call: TRBJ2-3
d_call: NA
clone_size: NA
cdr3_aa: CASSNYYLTDTQYF
cdr3_nt: TGTGCCAGCTCAAACTACTACCTCACAGATACGCAGTATTTT

v_call: TRBV4-2
j_call: TRBJ1-3
d_call: NA
clone_size: NA
cdr3_aa: CASSQAGAGNTIYF
cdr3_nt: TGTGCCAGCAGCCAAGCAGGGGCTGGAAACACCATATATTTT

v_call: TRBV7-8
j_call: TRBJ1-3
d_call: TRBD1
clone_size: NA
cdr3_aa: CASSLTQPGTASGNTIYF
cdr3_nt: TGTGCCAGCAGCTTAACCCAGCCCGGGACAGCCTCTGGAAACACCATATATTTT

v_call: TRBV27
j_call: TRBJ2-7
d_call: NA
clone_size: NA
cdr3_aa: CASVDRDNYEQYF
cdr3_nt: TGTGCCAGCGTGGACCGGGACAACTACGAGCAGTACTTC

v_call: TRBV7-9
j_call: TRBJ1-1
d_call: NA
clone_size: NA
cdr3_aa: CASSGKGGRENTEAFF
cdr3_nt: TGTGCCAGCAGCGGAAAGGGCGGGAGGGAGAACACTGAAGCTTTCTTT

v_call: TRBV7-2
j_call: TRBJ2-5
d_call: TRBD2
clone_size: few
cdr3_aa: CASSRRTSGAETQYF
cdr3_nt: TGTGCCAGCAGCCGCAGGACTAGCGGGGCAGAGACCCAGTACTTC

v_call: TRBV5-5
j_call: TRBJ1-2
d_call: NA
clone_size: NA
cdr3_aa: CASSTGPYGYTF
cdr3_nt: TGTGCCAGCAGCACAGGGCCCTATGGCTACACCTTC

v_call: TRBV9
j_call: TRBJ2-5
d_call: TRBD2
clone_size: NA
cdr3_aa: CASSVDVGLAVQETQYF
cdr3_nt: TGTGCCAGCAGCGTAGACGTGGGACTAGCGGTACAAGAGACCCAGTACTTC

v_call: TRBV2
j_call: TRBJ2-2
d_call: NA
clone_size: NA
cdr3_aa: CASSERGFTGELFF
cdr3_nt: TGTGCCAGCAGTGAAAGGGGGTTCACCGGGGAGCTGTTTTTT

v_call: TRBV5-1
j_call: TRBJ1-1
d_call: TRBD1
clone_size: NA
cdr3_aa: CASSAGQGAEAFF
cdr3_nt: TGCGCCAGCAGCGCTGGACAGGGGGCTGAAGCTTTCTTT

v_call: TRBV19
j_call: TRBJ1-5
d_call: NA
clone_size: NA
cdr3_aa: CASTKKGTPRPQHF
cdr3_nt: TGTGCCAGTACCAAGAAAGGGACACCCAGGCCCCAGCATTTT

v_call: TRBV9
j_call: TRBJ2-4
d_call: NA
clone_size: NA
cdr3_aa: CASSVAGPRPIQYF
cdr3_nt: TGTGCCAGCAGCGTAGCAGGCCCCCGGCCCATTCAGTACTTC

v_call: TRBV2
j_call: TRBJ2-3
d_call: TRBD2
clone_size: NA
cdr3_aa: CASSRGLAGGRDTQYF
cdr3_nt: TGTGCCAGCAGCAGGGGACTAGCGGGGGGGCGGGATACGCAGTATTTT

v_call: TRBV7-2
j_call: TRBJ1-6
d_call: NA
clone_size: NA
cdr3_aa: CASRTEAGVANSPLHF
cdr3_nt: TGTGCCAGCAGAACGGAAGCAGGGGTTGCCAATTCACCCCTCCACTTT

v_call: TRBV2
j_call: TRBJ1-4
d_call: NA
clone_size: NA
cdr3_aa: CAGRRGLNEKLFF
cdr3_nt: TGTGCCGGAAGGAGGGGCCTTAATGAAAAACTGTTTTTT

v_call: TRBV27
j_call: TRBJ1-6
d_call: NA
clone_size: NA
cdr3_aa: CASSLSGGNSPLHF
cdr3_nt: TGTGCCAGCAGTTTATCGGGAGGCAATTCCCCCCTCCACTTT